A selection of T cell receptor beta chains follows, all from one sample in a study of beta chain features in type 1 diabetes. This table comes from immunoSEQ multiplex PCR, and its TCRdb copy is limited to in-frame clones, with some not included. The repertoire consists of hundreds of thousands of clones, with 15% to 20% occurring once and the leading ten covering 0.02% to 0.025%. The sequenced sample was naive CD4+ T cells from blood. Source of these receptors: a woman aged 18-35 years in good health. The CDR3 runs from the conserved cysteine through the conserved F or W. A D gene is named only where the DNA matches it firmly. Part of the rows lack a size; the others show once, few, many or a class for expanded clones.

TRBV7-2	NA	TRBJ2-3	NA	TGTGCCAGCAGCTTAATCCGCACAGATACGCAGTATTTT	CASSLIRTDTQYF
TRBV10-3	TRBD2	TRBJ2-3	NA	TGTGCCACCAAACCGGGACTAGCGGGAGCTCGGAACACAGATACGCAGTATTTT	CATKPGLAGARNTDTQYF
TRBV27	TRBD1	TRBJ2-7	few	TGTGCCAGCAGTAAACCGGGACAGGGGCCCTACGAGCAGTACTTC	CASSKPGQGPYEQYF
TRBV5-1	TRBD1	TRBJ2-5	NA	TGCGCCAGCAGCTTTGACAGGGTGGAGACCCAGTACTTC	CASSFDRVETQYF
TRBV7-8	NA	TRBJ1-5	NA	TGTGCCAGCAGCCCCACAGGACATAGCAATCAGCCCCAGCATTTT	CASSPTGHSNQPQHF
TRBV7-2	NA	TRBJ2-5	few	TGTGCCAGCAGCGTAAACCTAAAAGAGACCCAGTACTTC	CASSVNLKETQYF
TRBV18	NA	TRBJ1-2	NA	TGTGCCAGCTCACAGCCCGGCACCTATGGCTACACCTTC	CASSQPGTYGYTF
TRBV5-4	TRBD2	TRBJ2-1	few	TGTGCCAGCAGCTTGGCGGGACTAGCGGGTTACAATGAGCAGTTCTTC	CASSLAGLAGYNEQFF
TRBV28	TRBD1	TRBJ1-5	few	TGTGCCAGCAGCCACGGGGACAGTTATAGCAATCAGCCCCAGCATTTT	CASSHGDSYSNQPQHF
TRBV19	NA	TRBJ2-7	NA	TGTGCCAGTAGTATGGGTTGGCCGCTAACCTACGAGCAGTACTTC	CASSMGWPLTYEQYF
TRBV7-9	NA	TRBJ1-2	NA	TGTGCCAGCAGCATAAGGGAGGATGGCTACACCTTC	CASSIREDGYTF
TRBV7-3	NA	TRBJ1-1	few	TGTGCCAGCAGCTCGGACTGGGAGACTGAAGCTTTCTTT	CASSSDWETEAFF
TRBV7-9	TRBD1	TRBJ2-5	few	TGTGCCAGCAGCTTAGGGCGCGGGTACAGGGGGCTTGTGGAGACCCAGTACTTC	CASSLGRGYRGLVETQYF
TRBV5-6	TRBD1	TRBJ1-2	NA	TGTGCCAGCAGCGTGGACAGGGGAAACTATGGCTACACCTTC	CASSVDRGNYGYTF
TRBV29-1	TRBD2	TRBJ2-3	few	TGCAGCGTTGAACTAGCGGGAGCCGCAGATACGCAGTATTTT	CSVELAGAADTQYF
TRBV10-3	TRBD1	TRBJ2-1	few	TGTGCCATCAGTGACTATACAGGGGTCTCCTACAATGAGCAGTTCTTC	CAISDYTGVSYNEQFF
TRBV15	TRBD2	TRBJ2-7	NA	TGTGCCACCAGCAGATTTGGGACAGCGGGAGGCGAGCAGTACTTC	CATSRFGTAGGEQYF
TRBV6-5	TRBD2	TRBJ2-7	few	TGTGCCAGCAGTTACACAGCGGGAGGGTTGTACGAGCAGTACTTC	CASSYTAGGLYEQYF
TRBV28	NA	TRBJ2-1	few	TGTGCCAGCAGCCCCAACCCCTACAATGAGCAGTTCTTC	CASSPNPYNEQFF
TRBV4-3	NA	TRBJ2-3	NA	TGCGCCAGCAGCAATGCCAGGGTCTGGAGCACAGATACGCAGTATTTT	CASSNARVWSTDTQYF
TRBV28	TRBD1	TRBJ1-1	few	TGTGCCAGCAGTTCGACAGGGAGTAGCGCTTTCTTT	CASSSTGSSAFF
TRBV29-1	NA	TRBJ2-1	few	TGCAGCGCTCCCCCCCTGACAGGATACAATGAGCAGTTCTTC	CSAPPLTGYNEQFF
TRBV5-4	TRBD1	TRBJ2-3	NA	TGTGCCAGCAGCCGACCGGGGACAGCAGATTACACAGATACGCAGTATTTT	CASSRPGTADYTDTQYF
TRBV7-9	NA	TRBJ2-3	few	TGTGCCAGCAGCCTGACTAGTAGCGCAGATACGCAGTATTTT	CASSLTSSADTQYF
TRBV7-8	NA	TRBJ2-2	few	TGTGCCACTTTGGGGGAAGTAGGGACCGGGGAGCTGTTTTTT	CATLGEVGTGELFF
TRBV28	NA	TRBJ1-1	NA	TGTGCCAGCAGTTTAGATGGGGGGAACTATGAAGCTTTCTTT	CASSLDGGNYEAFF
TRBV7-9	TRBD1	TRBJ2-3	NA	TGTGCCAGCAGCTTAGTGGACAGGGGTAGAGGAACAGATACGCAGTATTTT	CASSLVDRGRGTDTQYF
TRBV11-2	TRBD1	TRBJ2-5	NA	TGTGCCAGCAGCGCCCTGGGACAGAAACAAGAGACCCAGTACTTC	CASSALGQKQETQYF
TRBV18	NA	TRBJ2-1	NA	TGTGCCAGCTCCCCAAAGGGACTGTTATACAATGAGCAGTTCTTC	CASSPKGLLYNEQFF
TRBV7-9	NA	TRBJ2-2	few	TGTGCCAGCAGCTTATTGCAGGGTCCCACCGGGGAGCTGTTTTTT	CASSLLQGPTGELFF
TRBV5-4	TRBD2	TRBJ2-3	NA	TGTGCCAGCAGCTTACATACTAGCGGCACAGATACGCAGTATTTT	CASSLHTSGTDTQYF
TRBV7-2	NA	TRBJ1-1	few	TGTGCCAGCAGCTTAGCGTCAGGACTGAACACTGAAGCTTTCTTT	CASSLASGLNTEAFF
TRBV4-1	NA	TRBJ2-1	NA	TGCGCCAGCAGCCAAGATGCCGGCGGCAGTTACAATGAGCAGTTCTTC	CASSQDAGGSYNEQFF
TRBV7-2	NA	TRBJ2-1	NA	TGTGCCAGCAGCATTCTCTTGGGAAATGAGCAGTTCTTC	CASSILLGNEQFF
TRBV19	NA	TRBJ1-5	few	TGTGCCAGTAGTAACCGCCCTCAGCCCCAGCATTTT	CASSNRPQPQHF
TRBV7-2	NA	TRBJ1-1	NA	TGTGCCAGCAGCTTAAATGGAGGGAACACTGAAGCTTTCTTT	CASSLNGGNTEAFF
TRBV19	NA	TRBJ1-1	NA	TGTGCCAGTAGTATGGGAGCAGGGGCTATCACTGAAGCTTTCTTT	CASSMGAGAITEAFF
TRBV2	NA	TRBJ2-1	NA	TGTGCCAGCAGTGGAGATCCGAATGAGCAGTTCTTC	CASSGDPNEQFF
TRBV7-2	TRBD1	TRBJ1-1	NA	TGTGCCAGCAGCCTACAGGGGGCGAATACTGAAGCTTTCTTT	CASSLQGANTEAFF
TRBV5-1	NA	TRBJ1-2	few	TGCGCCAGCAGCACCCAACAGGGAAACTATGGCTACACCTTC	CASSTQQGNYGYTF
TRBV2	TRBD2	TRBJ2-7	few	TGTGCCAGCAGTGAAGCGCCGGGGGGGTACGAGCAGTACTTC	CASSEAPGGYEQYF
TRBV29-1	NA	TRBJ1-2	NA	TGCAGCGTTCGATCAGGGCGCAACTATGGCTACACCTTC	CSVRSGRNYGYTF
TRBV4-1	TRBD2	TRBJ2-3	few	TGCGCCAGCAGCCATAGGACTCGGGAGGGAACAGATACGCAGTATTTT	CASSHRTREGTDTQYF
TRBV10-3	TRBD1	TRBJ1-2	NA	TGTGCCATCAGTGGCCGGGACTCGGACAGGAGCAGGGTATTCTATGGCTACACCTTC	CAISGRDSDRSRVFYGYTF
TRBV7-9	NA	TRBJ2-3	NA	TGTGCCAGCAGCTTATGGGCAACTTCCACAGATACGCAGTATTTT	CASSLWATSTDTQYF
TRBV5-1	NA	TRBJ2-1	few	TGCGCCAGCAGCTTCAGTTCGGGCTTAGCGACCTACAGGACCTCCTACAATGAGCAGTTCTTC	CASSFSSGLATYRTSYNEQFF